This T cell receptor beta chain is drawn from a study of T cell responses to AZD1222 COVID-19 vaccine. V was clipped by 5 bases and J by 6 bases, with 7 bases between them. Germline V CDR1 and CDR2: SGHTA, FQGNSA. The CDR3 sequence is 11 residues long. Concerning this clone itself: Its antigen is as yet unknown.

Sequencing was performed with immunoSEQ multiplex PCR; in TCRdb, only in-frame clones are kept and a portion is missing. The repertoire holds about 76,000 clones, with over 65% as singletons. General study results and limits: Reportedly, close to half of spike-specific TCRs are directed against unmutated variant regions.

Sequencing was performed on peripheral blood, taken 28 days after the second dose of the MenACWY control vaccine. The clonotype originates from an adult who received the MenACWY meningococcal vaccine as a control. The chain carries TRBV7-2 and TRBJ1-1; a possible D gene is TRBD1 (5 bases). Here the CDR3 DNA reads TGTGCCAGCAGCGGCAGGGCTGAAGCTTTCTTT. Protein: CASSGRAEAFF.